This T cell receptor beta chain was identified in a study of cytomegalovirus exposure and HLA in healthy donors. Study-level points and caveats: A later analysis reported that several of the most significant clusters appeared to be linked to common viral pathogens, among them Epstein-Barr virus. Prior analysis indicated that the majority of TCR beta V segments exhibited productivity approximately 90% or approximately 30% of the time.

Of note for this clone: Its specificity is unknown.

The PCR used 60 Vbeta and 13 Jbeta primers. Methods used by the authors: As a later analysis found, there were around 86 million unique TCR beta chains, of which some 9.9 million were shared. Produced via immunoSEQ multiplex PCR; TCRdb's table is partial and in-frame only. D and trimming come from the DNA, and the V and J calls and clone size come from that table. Altogether some 120,000 clones are present, roughly 86% being singletons, with the ten largest covering about 1.7%. V lost 4 bases to trimming and J lost 0 bases, with 7 bases between them. The CDR3 extends over 13 amino acids. CDR1 is LNHDA, CDR2 SQIVND, per germline (reference sequence).

The sample consisted of PBMCs. The genes are TRBV19 and TRBJ2-7; D remains unclear. This clonotype originated in a man younger than 30 in good health and CMV-seronegative. CDR3 region: CASSTQHSYEQYF. The CDR3 DNA reads TGTGCCAGTAGTACACAGCACTCCTACGAGCAGTACTTC.